This T cell receptor (beta chain) is from a study of beta chain features in type 1 diabetes. Findings and limits, study-wide: For Type 1 diabetes patients, all four CD4+ subsets carried TCRB CDR3s that were moderately but significantly shorter.

On this clone: What it recognizes is unknown.

The CDR3 length is 13 residues. V lost 5 bases and J lost 5; bases outside the gene matches: 4. The germline V gene encodes CDR1 LNHDA and CDR2 SQIVND (reference sequence). All of the isolated RNA was reverse transcribed, so expressed TCRB transcripts were sequenced. The data were produced by immunoSEQ multiplex PCR, yet TCRdb's version contains in-frame clones alone and is incomplete. The repertoire holds roughly 450,000 clones, with approximately 10% as singletons. The origin of this receptor is a woman younger than 35 in good health. Sample: naive CD4+ T cells from blood. The chain carries TRBV19 and TRBJ2-5; 8 nucleotides line up with TRBD1. As DNA, the CDR3 is TGTGCCAGTAGTGGACAGGGCGGGGAGACCCAGTACTTC. Amino acids: CASSGQGGETQYF.